These T cell receptor beta chains were read from a single sample in a study of cytomegalovirus exposure and HLA in healthy donors. Measured with immunoSEQ multiplex PCR; TCRdb has only the in-frame clones, and not every one. The repertoire holds about 190,000 clones, with almost 80% as singletons. The sample consisted of PBMCs. The origin of the receptors is a woman under 30 in good health and CMV-seronegative. CDR3s include the opening cysteine and the closing phenylalanine or tryptophan. Fields, in order: clone size, J gene, V gene, D gene, CDR3 DNA, CDR3 protein. A D gene is named only where the DNA matches it firmly. Some rows have no size entry. The others give once, few or many, or a class for an expanded clone.

>.|TRBJ2-1|TRBV11-2|.
TGTGCCAGCAGCTCAGTGAGGAGAGCCAATGAGCAGTTCTTC
CASSSVRRANEQFF
>.|TRBJ1-5|TRBV7-8|.
TGTGCCAGCAGCTTAGCAAGGGCACAGGGTAATAGCAATCAGCCCCAGCATTTT
CASSLARAQGNSNQPQHF
>.|TRBJ1-4|TRBV29-1|TRBD1
TGCAGACGGAGACAGGGGAATGAAAAACTGTTTTTT
CRRRQGNEKLFF
>.|TRBJ2-5|TRBV19|TRBD2
TGTGCCAGTAGTATTCGTTCAGGGAGGGTCGGGGAAGAGACCCAGTACTTC
CASSIRSGRVGEETQYF
>.|TRBJ2-7|TRBV6-5|TRBD1
TGTGCCAGCAGTTCCACGACAGGGAACGAGCAGTACTTC
CASSSTTGNEQYF
>few|TRBJ1-1|TRBV4-1|TRBD1
TGCGCCAGCAGCCACTCCGGGACAGGGTTTACTGAAGCTTTCTTT
CASSHSGTGFTEAFF
>once|TRBJ2-7|TRBV30|.
TGTGCCTGGAGGTCTAGCGTCCACCTGCTGAGCTCCTACGAGCAGTACTTC
CAWRSSVHLLSSYEQYF
>.|TRBJ1-2|TRBV19|TRBD1
TGTGCCAGTAGGGCTGGGACAGATCTCTTAAGCTATGGCTACACCTTC
CASRAGTDLLSYGYTF
>.|TRBJ1-1|TRBV2|.
TGTGCCAGCAGTAGGGGGTCTGAAGCTTTCTTT
CASSRGSEAFF
>.|TRBJ1-2|TRBV5-1|.
TGCGCCAGCAGCTTGGACGGGAGCGTAATCTATGGCTACACCTTC
CASSLDGSVIYGYTF
>.|TRBJ1-5|TRBV6-1|.
TGTGCCAGCAGTGAAGGAGGTGAGCAGCCCCAGCATTTT
CASSEGGEQPQHF
>.|TRBJ1-3|TRBV6-5|.
TGTGCCAGCAGTTACTCGAATCCAGGGCGAACATATTTT
CASSYSNPGRTYF
>.|TRBJ2-1|TRBV2|.
TGTGCCAGCAGTGATTCCGGACTGGCGTACAATGAGCAGTTCTTC
CASSDSGLAYNEQFF
>.|TRBJ1-5|TRBV10-2|TRBD1
TGCGCCAGGAATAGGGGGCTTCAGCCCCAGCATTTT
CARNRGLQPQHF
>.|TRBJ2-3|TRBV7-2|.
TGTGCCAGCAGCTTTTTGCAAATAAATCAGAATACGCAGTATTTT
CASSFLQINQNTQYF
>.|TRBJ2-3|TRBV19|.
TGTGCCAGTAGTATAGGAGCCGGAGGGGGCTTCACAGATACGCAGTATTTT
CASSIGAGGGFTDTQYF
>.|TRBJ1-5|TRBV25-1|.
TGTGCCAGCAGTTTAGGACAGTCCAATCAGCCCCAGCATTTT
CASSLGQSNQPQHF
>.|TRBJ1-2|TRBV13|.
TGTGCCAGCAGCCCCGGCGGGGGGGGCCATGCTAACTATGGCTACACCTTC
CASSPGGGGHANYGYTF
>.|TRBJ2-7|TRBV27|.
TGTGCCAGTAGAACCCTACCAGGTTTCTCCTCCTACGAGCAGTACTTC
CASRTLPGFSSYEQYF
>.|TRBJ2-7|TRBV7-6|.
TGTGCCAGCAGCTTAGCACCGGGAAACGAGCAGTACTTC
CASSLAPGNEQYF
>few|TRBJ2-2|TRBV2|.
TGTGCCAGCAGCGTGACATACGACACCGGGGAGCTGTTTTTT
CASSVTYDTGELFF
>few|TRBJ1-5|TRBV4-3|.
TGCGCCAGCAGCCAAGACCCTTATAGCAATCAGCCCCAGCATTTT
CASSQDPYSNQPQHF
>.|TRBJ2-1|TRBV18|.
TGTGCCAGCTCACCGCTCCGTGGGCCCTACAATGAGCAGTTCTTC
CASSPLRGPYNEQFF
>.|TRBJ1-6|TRBV14|.
TGTGCCAGCAGCCAAGACGACTGGTATAATTCACCCCTCCACTTT
CASSQDDWYNSPLHF
>.|TRBJ2-3|TRBV27|TRBD1
TGTGCCAGCAGTTGGACAGGGGGCGCGACAGATACGCAGTATTTT
CASSWTGGATDTQYF
>.|TRBJ1-4|TRBV19|TRBD1
TGTGCCAGTGGATTCGGGACAGATTCCCCTCGAAATGAAAAACTGTTTTTT
CASGFGTDSPRNEKLFF
>few|TRBJ2-3|TRBV28|TRBD2
TGTGCCAGCAGTTTTCCGGGGTGGGGGACTAATACGCAGTATTTT
CASSFPGWGTNTQYF
>once|TRBJ2-1|TRBV19|TRBD1
TGTGCCAGTATCTCCCGCGGGGGACAGGGGCCTCCTATCAATGAGCAGTTCTTC
CASISRGGQGPPINEQFF
>few|TRBJ1-5|TRBV7-6|TRBD1
TGTGCCAGCAGCTTAGAGGGACAGAGCAATCAGCCCCAGCATTTT
CASSLEGQSNQPQHF
>.|TRBJ1-3|TRBV18|.
TGTGCCAGCTCACCGGGCAGCTCTGGAAACACCATATATTTT
CASSPGSSGNTIYF
>once|TRBJ2-2|TRBV5-1|TRBD1
TGCGCCAGCAGCTTCTCCGGGACAGCGAACACCGGGGAGCTGTTTTTT
CASSFSGTANTGELFF
>.|TRBJ2-3|TRBV9|TRBD2
TGTGCCAGCAGCGCATCGGGGGGGGGTACAGATACGCAGTATTTT
CASSASGGGTDTQYF
>.|TRBJ1-3|TRBV15|.
TGTGCCACCAGCAGAGATCGGGGAGGGCAGGGGACTGGAAACACCATATATTTT
CATSRDRGGQGTGNTIYF
>.|TRBJ2-1|TRBV11-2|.
TGTGCCAGCAGCCCTTCCGGGGTCTACAATGAGCAGTTCTTC
CASSPSGVYNEQFF
>.|TRBJ1-1|TRBV5-1|.
TGCGCCAGCAGCTTGGCTGTGAACACTGAAGCTTTCTTT
CASSLAVNTEAFF
>.|TRBJ2-7|TRBV29-1|TRBD1
TGCAGCGTTGAAGGGGACAGGGGGGGGTCCTACGAGCAGTACTTC
CSVEGDRGGSYEQYF
>.|TRBJ1-6|TRBV7-8|.
TGTGCCAGCAGCTTAGTCCCTAGAGCCTATAATTCACCCCTCCACTTT
CASSLVPRAYNSPLHF
>.|TRBJ1-4|TRBV15|.
TGTGCCACCAGCGTCGACAGGTGGACTGAAAAACTGTTTTTT
CATSVDRWTEKLFF
>few|TRBJ1-4|TRBV9|.
TGTGCCAGCAGCGTCCATGTGACAACAACTAATGAAAAACTGTTTTTT
CASSVHVTTTNEKLFF
>.|TRBJ2-5|TRBV5-1|.
TGCGCCAGCAGGCAGGGTTTAGAGACCCAGTACTTC
CASRQGLETQYF
>.|TRBJ1-1|TRBV6-6|.
TGTGCCAGCACCGTTCAGGTGAAGGACACTGAAGCTTTCTTT
CASTVQVKDTEAFF